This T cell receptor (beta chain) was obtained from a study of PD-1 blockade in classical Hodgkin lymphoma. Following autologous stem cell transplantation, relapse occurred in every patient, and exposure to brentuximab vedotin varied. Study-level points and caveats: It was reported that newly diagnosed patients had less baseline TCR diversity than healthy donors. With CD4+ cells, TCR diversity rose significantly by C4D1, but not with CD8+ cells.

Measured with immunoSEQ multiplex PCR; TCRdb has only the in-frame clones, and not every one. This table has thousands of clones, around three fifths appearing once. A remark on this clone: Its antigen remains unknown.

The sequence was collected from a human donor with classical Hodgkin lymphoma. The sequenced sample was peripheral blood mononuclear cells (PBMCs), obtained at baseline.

CDR3 bases: TGTGCCAGCATCATACCCCACCCCCAACAGGGGGCGGACTATGGCTACACCTTC. The encoded protein is CASIIPHPQQGADYGYTF. The rearrangement joins TRBV6-9 to TRBJ1-2; TRBD1 agrees at 9 bases. Germline values: CDR1 MNHGY, CDR2 SVAAGI. Germline trimming cut 7 bases from V and 3 bases from J; bases unmatched to any gene: 18. The CDR3 consists of 18 residues.